This T cell receptor beta chain came from a study of CD8 T cells in ankylosing spondylitis. TCRdb analysed the 5' RACE reads with MiXCR anew, one entry per CDR3 protein. The repertoire holds some 250,000 distinct CDR3 sequences, 20% to 30% seen once, with 0.61% in the top ten. Ten or more counts support this clonotype. The target antigen is unknown. Regarding the study as a whole: Characteristic of ankylosing spondylitis blood, it appeared, was a TCR beta motif comprising 7 to 9 highly homologous variants. Within peripheral blood, clones linked to disease were CD8+ and relatively rare.

The sequence was collected from a male donor with ankylosing spondylitis or in good health (not recorded which). The material sequenced was blood, either unsorted or a sorted T cell fraction (not recorded which).

CDR3 nucleotide sequence: TGTGCCAGCAGGGGGGAGACCCAGTACTTC. Amino acids: CASRGETQYF. The chain has TRBV6-5 and TRBJ2-5; D not resolved. The CDR3 runs to 10 residues. V shed 6 bases and J shed 5 bases, with 4 bases lying between them. Germline V gives CDR1 MNHEY, CDR2 SVGAGI.